This TCR beta chain was identified during a study of post-analysis software for immune sequencing data. Study-wide points: The five TRBV segments detected at higher frequency in patients than in controls included TRBV5-6, TRBV5-1 and TRBV20-1. Samples from one preparation batch, clustered by F measure, grouped strongly together. When compared against controls, multiple sclerosis patients showed significantly lower normalized Chao1 diversity.

The length of the CDR3 is 15 residues. Trimming removed 5 bases at V and 3 bases at J, with 14 bases between. The germline V gene encodes CDR1 MRHNA and CDR2 SNTAGT. Researchers reported that TCR beta cDNA libraries carried unique molecular identifiers. Each sample of roughly 0.85 to 11 million input T cells yielded around 500,000 cDNA molecules, so each molecule approximated one T cell. TCRdb called the PCR reads again in MiXCR, with one record for every CDR3 protein. This sample has about 160,000 distinct CDR3 sequences; about 34% occur once, and the top ten carry roughly 28%. This clonotype was picked up a small number of times. Its specificity is unknown.

V gene TRBV6-4 combines with J gene TRBJ2-1, with TRBD1 as a possible D gene (5 bases). The TCR sequence derives from a girl aged 10 to 17 with multiple sclerosis. The source material was blood, sampled after autologous hematopoietic stem cell transplantation. DNA of the CDR3: TGTGCCAGCAGTAGGGCGGCAGGGATCTACAATGAGCAGTTCTTC. Encoded protein: CASSRAAGIYNEQFF.